This record looks at one T cell receptor beta chain sequence and its context. These data belong to a study of T cell responses to AZD1222 COVID-19 vaccine. This CDR3 region has 14 residues. The V end was cut by 4 bases, the J end by 4 bases, with 10 bases between. From germline, CDR1 is SGHDN and CDR2 FVKESK. Produced via immunoSEQ multiplex PCR; TCRdb's table is partial and in-frame only. The sample consists of some 130,000 clones, about nine tenths of them appearing once. This TCR derives from an adult in good health. This chain links TRBV14 with TRBJ1-4; D remains ambiguous. The sample was peripheral blood, taken on day 0 of AZD1222 vaccination. The CDR3 bases are TGTGCCAGCAGCCCCAGGTCGGGTAATGAAAAACTGTTTTTT. Amino acid sequence: CASSPRSGNEKLFF.